A selection of T cell receptor beta chains follows, all from one sample in a study of Ad26.COV2.S vaccination and SARS-CoV-2 variants. Here immunoSEQ multiplex PCR was the method, and the copy in TCRdb shows in-frame clones only, minus some. The profile covers about 480,000 clones, with about 83% appearing a single time and roughly 13% taken by the ten largest. Here the sequenced sample was peripheral blood, taken in a trial of Ad26.COV2.S vaccine versus placebo. The receptors shown here come from a person aged 18-60 years who received the Ad26.COV2.S COVID-19 vaccine or a placebo. CDR3s include the opening cysteine and the closing phenylalanine or tryptophan. A D gene is named only where the DNA matches it firmly. Clone size is given for some rows only: seen once, a few or many times, or a class if the clone is expanded.

D: TRBD1; size: few; J: TRBJ2-7; V: TRBV4-1; DNA: TGCGCCAGCAGCCAAGACAGGACAGGGGGCTACGAGCAGTACTTC; CDR3: CASSQDRTGGYEQYF
D: -; size: -; J: TRBJ2-2; V: TRBV14; DNA: TGTGCCAGCAGCCCACGACAGGCAAACACCGGGGAGCTGTTTTTT; CDR3: CASSPRQANTGELFF
D: -; size: -; J: TRBJ2-1; V: TRBV19; DNA: TGTGCCAGTAGTATTAGTCGATACAATGAGCAGTTCTTC; CDR3: CASSISRYNEQFF
D: -; size: -; J: TRBJ2-7; V: TRBV19; DNA: TGTGCCAGTAGTACCTCCGGGGGGCCTTACGAGCAGTACTTC; CDR3: CASSTSGGPYEQYF
D: TRBD1; size: -; J: TRBJ2-7; V: TRBV7-2; DNA: TGTGCCAGCAGCTTAGTGTCTCAGGGGGCATCCTACGAGCAGTACTTC; CDR3: CASSLVSQGASYEQYF
D: TRBD2; size: -; J: TRBJ2-5; V: TRBV7-2; DNA: TGTGCCAGCAGCCTTAGCGGGAGTGGGCAAGAGACCCAGTACTTC; CDR3: CASSLSGSGQETQYF
D: TRBD1; size: -; J: TRBJ2-5; V: TRBV28; DNA: TGTGCCAGCAGCCTCGCAGGGGGCGCGGAGACCCAGTACTTC; CDR3: CASSLAGGAETQYF
D: -; size: medium-sized; J: TRBJ1-2; V: TRBV6-6; DNA: TGTGCCAGCAGTTACTCCGGTAGCGTTAACTATGGCTACACCTTC; CDR3: CASSYSGSVNYGYTF
D: -; size: -; J: TRBJ2-3; V: TRBV6-2/TRBV6-3; DNA: TGTGCCAGCAGTTATGGGCAGAACACAGATACGCAGTATTTT; CDR3: CASSYGQNTDTQYF
D: TRBD1; size: -; J: TRBJ2-3; V: TRBV7-9; DNA: TGTGCAGGGGGACAGGGCACTGCCGGGCCGCAGTATTTT; CDR3: CAGGQGTAGPQYF
D: TRBD1; size: once; J: TRBJ2-5; V: TRBV14; DNA: TGTGCCAGCAGCCATCGAGGACAGGGGGTGACCCAGTACTTC; CDR3: CASSHRGQGVTQYF
D: -; size: once; J: TRBJ2-3; V: TRBV5-4; DNA: TGTGCCAGCAGCCGAAGACTAGTCGGGGGTTGGACAGATACGCAGTATTTT; CDR3: CASSRRLVGGWTDTQYF
D: -; size: once; J: TRBJ2-7; V: TRBV7-9; DNA: TGTGCCAGCAGCCCAAACGGCCCGTGGGGGCAGTACTTC; CDR3: CASSPNGPWGQYF
D: -; size: -; J: TRBJ1-1; V: TRBV4-3; DNA: TGCGCCAGCAGGACGGCGGGGGGGGCCAACACTGAAGCTTTCTTT; CDR3: CASRTAGGANTEAFF
D: -; size: -; J: TRBJ2-3; V: TRBV29-1; DNA: TGCAGCGTTGATGATAGCACAGATACGCAGTATTTT; CDR3: CSVDDSTDTQYF
D: TRBD2; size: -; J: TRBJ2-1; V: TRBV18; DNA: TGTGCCAGCTCACCACCGCGGACTAGTATTATCAATGAGCAGTTCTTC; CDR3: CASSPPRTSIINEQFF
D: -; size: -; J: TRBJ1-2; V: TRBV30; DNA: TGTGCCTGGAGTATGGGCCAAAGCTATGGCTACACCTTC; CDR3: CAWSMGQSYGYTF
D: -; size: -; J: TRBJ2-3; V: TRBV5-6; DNA: TGTGCCAGCAGCTTCAGGGCCGCTATCACAGATACGCAGTATTTT; CDR3: CASSFRAAITDTQYF
D: -; size: -; J: TRBJ1-2; V: TRBV7-8; DNA: TGTGCCAGCAGCTTAGCGGGGCAGGCGGACTATGGCTACACCTTC; CDR3: CASSLAGQADYGYTF
D: -; size: -; J: TRBJ2-1; V: TRBV24-1; DNA: TGTGCCACCAGTGTCGATTTGGGGGAGCAGTTCTTC; CDR3: CATSVDLGEQFF
D: TRBD2; size: -; J: TRBJ2-7; V: TRBV23-1; DNA: TGCGCCAGCAGTCAATCTGGGGGGGGGATGAACGAGCAGTACTTC; CDR3: CASSQSGGGMNEQYF
D: TRBD2; size: once; J: TRBJ2-1; V: TRBV19; DNA: TGTGCCAGTACCCCGGGGGGGGTCTACAATGAGCAGTTCTTC; CDR3: CASTPGGVYNEQFF